The 23 T cell receptor beta chains presented below share a single source sample, sequenced in a study of shared clonotypes between healthy human individuals. Some clones are missing from TCRdb's copy, which holds only in-frame ones; the method was immunoSEQ multiplex PCR. The sample holds about 2 million clones, less than 95% seen once. Terminally differentiated effector memory CD45RA+ cells were excluded by CCR7 positive selection of CD45RO-negative cells. The sequenced sample consisted of naive CD8+ T cells sorted from blood. These receptors were taken from a man aged 18 to 30 in good health.

This clone showed up just once. This chain links TRBV9 with TRBJ1-1; 10 bases align to TRBD1. CDR1 SGDLS and CDR2 YYNGEE come from the germline V gene. V lost 3 bases and J lost 4; bases outside the gene matches: 3. The length of the CDR3 is 14 residues. DNA for the CDR3: TGTGCCAGCAGCGGGGGACAGGGGTCCACTGAAGCTTTCTTT. It encodes CASSGGQGSTEAFF.

Here the CDR3 DNA reads TGTGCCACCAGCGACGGTCACCTCCTGAATGAAAAACTGTTTTTT. Amino acid sequence: CATSDGHLLNEKLFF. The chain joins TRBV15 to TRBJ1-4; D is unclear. CDR3 length: 15 residues. Between the trimmed V and J ends, which lost 5 bases and 5 bases, there was a span of 15 bases. The germline gives CDR1 LNHNV, CDR2 YYDKDF (reference sequence).

V is TRBV7-3 and J is TRBJ2-7, with 13 bases identical to TRBD2. Germline CDR1 SGHTA, CDR2 FQGTGA. The CDR3 is 16 amino acids. After removal of 1 base from V and 2 bases from J, the junction contained 2 bases not matched to a gene. This chain's CDR3 is CASSLKGTSGTYEQYF. In nucleotides, the CDR3 is TGTGCCAGCAGCTTAAAAGGGACTAGCGGGACCTACGAGCAGTACTTC.

The rearrangement uses TRBV18 and TRBJ1-4; D might be TRBD1 (6 bases). Looked up from germline, CDR1 is KGHSH and CDR2 is LQKENI. V lost 2 bases and J 6 bases, leaving 7 bases between the germline ends. CDR3 length: 13 amino acids. The CDR3, as DNA: TGTGCCAGCTCACCAGGGGGCTATGAAAAACTGTTTTTT. It translates to CASSPGGYEKLFF.

The V gene is TRBV29-1, the J gene TRBJ2-2; D is possibly TRBD1 (5 bases). V was shortened by 0 bases and J by 1 base, with 12 bases between the two germline ends. Per the germline V gene, CDR1 is SQVTM and CDR2 is ANQGSEA. CDR3 size: 16 residues. Written as DNA, the CDR3 is TGCAGCGTTGAAGAAGATAGGACATTGAACACCGGGGAGCTGTTTTTT. Its translation is CSVEEDRTLNTGELFF.

CDR3 DNA: TGTGCCAGCAGCTTAGGGCAGGGTGGGCCCCAGCATTTT. Its translation is CASSLGQGGPQHF. The chain recombines TRBV5-4 with TRBJ1-5; D may be TRBD1 (5 bases). The CDR3 is 13 amino acids. Germline CDR1 and CDR2: SGHNT and YYREEE (reference sequence). Trimming took off 2 bases at V and 9 bases at J, with 12 bases between the two ends.

This rearrangement joins TRBV9 to TRBJ2-3, with TRBD2 matching 8 bases. The CDR3 is made up of 14 amino acids. Losses at the gene ends were 4 bases for V and 6 bases for J; bases not matched to a gene: 7. Germline V gene lookup returns CDR1 SGDLS and CDR2 YYNGEE. As DNA, the CDR3 is TGTGCCAGCAGCCCCGGGGGGGCAGGTGATACGCAGTATTTT. It specifies CASSPGGAGDTQYF.

V gene TRBV6-5 combines with J gene TRBJ2-7, with 10 bases fitting TRBD1. The CDR3 extends over 13 amino acids. Germline CDR1 and CDR2: MNHEY and SVGAGI. Trimming at V came to 5 bases and at J to 5 bases, leaving 3 bases not matched to a gene. In nucleotides, the CDR3 is TGTGCCAGCAGTACGACAGGGGGCGACGAGCAGTACTTC. Amino acids: CASSTTGGDEQYF.

With respect to this clone: In the same sample, other DNA sequences code for this CDR3. The chain is built from TRBV28 and TRBJ2-2, with unresolved D. Trimming took off 2 bases at V and 8 bases at J, with 3 bases between the two ends. The length of the CDR3 is 11 residues. Germline CDR1 and CDR2: MDHEN and SYDVKM. In nucleotides, the CDR3 is TGTGCCAGCAGTTTACAGGGGGAGCTGTTTTTT. The encoded protein is CASSLQGELFF.

This clone was seen just once. The chain carries TRBV7-2 and TRBJ2-7; D gene ambiguous. The CDR3 covers 13 residues. Per germline, CDR1 SGHTA and CDR2 FQGNSA. Trimming removed 3 bases at V and 6 bases at J, with 12 bases between. The CDR3 sequence is CASSFAFELEQYF. The CDR3 DNA reads as TGTGCCAGCAGCTTCGCGTTTGAGCTCGAGCAGTACTTC.

The chain is built from TRBV7-9 and TRBJ2-7; TRBD1 aligns across 7 bases. The CDR3 is made up of 13 amino acids. CDR1 is SEHNR, CDR2 FQNEAQ, per germline (reference sequence). J lost 6 bases, V lost 1 base, and 3 bases had no gene match. The CDR3 reads CASSLDYRGEQYF. CDR3 DNA: TGTGCCAGCAGCTTAGACTACAGGGGCGAGCAGTACTTC.

The gene calls are TRBV9 and TRBJ2-1; D gene unclear. Trimming stripped 0 bases from V and 5 bases from J, with 6 bases between. The CDR3 is 13 residues long. Germline CDR1 and CDR2: SGDLS and YYNGEE. The CDR3 coding sequence is TGTGCCAGCAGCGTAGTTAACAACAATGAGCAGTTCTTC. This sequence encodes CASSVVNNNEQFF.

This chain connects TRBV6-5 to TRBJ1-4, with D unclear. V was trimmed by 6 bases and J by 7 bases, leaving 15 bases between them. CDR3 length: 14 residues. From germline, CDR1 is MNHEY and CDR2 SVGAGI. The chain's CDR3 is CASRFMEGGEKLFF. Here the CDR3 DNA reads TGTGCCAGCAGGTTCATGGAAGGTGGTGAAAAACTGTTTTTT.

This clone has only one observation. CDR3 sequence (DNA): TGTGCCAGCAGCGGAATAAAGATCGGGGAGCTGTTTTTT. Translated: CASSGIKIGELFF. The rearrangement uses TRBV9 and TRBJ2-2, with D uncertain. Trimming took off 3 bases at V and 7 bases at J, with 10 bases between the two ends. The CDR3 runs 13 residues. CDR1 SGDLS and CDR2 YYNGEE come from the germline V gene. The full variable domain, rest sourced from reference TRBV9 and TRBJ2-2, is DSGVTQTPKHLITATGQRVTLRCSPRSGDLSVYWYQQSLDQGLQFLIQYYNGEERAKGNILERFSAQQFPDLHSELNLSSLELGDSALYFCASSGIKIGELFFGEGSRLTVL.

This clone was recorded only once. The V call is TRBV5-1, the J call TRBJ2-1; tentatively, D is TRBD1 or TRBD2 (5 bases each). V gave up 5 bases and J gave up 7 bases, with 16 bases separating them. This CDR3 spans 14 amino acids. The germline CDR1 and CDR2 sequences are SGHRS and YFSETQ. CDR3: CASRLDSPGNEQFF. The CDR3 bases are TGCGCCAGCAGACTAGACAGCCCTGGAAATGAGCAGTTCTTC.

The rearrangement links TRBV19 to TRBJ1-2; TRBD1 might be the D (5 bases). Trimming took 6 bases from V and 3 from J, leaving 20 bases between them. The V gene's germline CDR1 is LNHDA and CDR2 SQIVND (reference sequence). The CDR3 extends over 16 amino acids. CDR3: CASRQETDPLDYGYTF. The CDR3, as DNA: TGTGCCAGTAGACAGGAGACCGACCCACTGGACTATGGCTACACCTTC. Based on the CDR3 plus reference TRBV19 and TRBJ1-2, the full variable domain is DGGITQSPKYLFRKEGQNVTLSCEQNLNHDAMYWYRQDPGQGLRLIYYSQIVNDFQKGDIAEGYSVSREKKESFPLTVTSAQKNPTAFYLCASRQETDPLDYGYTFGSGTRLTVV.

The chain uses TRBV27 and TRBJ2-6; 8 nucleotides align to TRBD1. Trimming took 8 bases from V and 2 from J; bases not matched to a gene: 2. This CDR3 comprises 14 residues. Germline assignment: CDR1 MNHEY and CDR2 SMNVEV (reference sequence). In nucleotides, the CDR3 is TGTGCCAGCGGCAGGGGGCCTGGGGCCAACGTCCTGACTTTC. Residues: CASGRGPGANVLTF.

The chain carries TRBV11-2 and TRBJ2-2, with D tentatively TRBD1 or TRBD2 (5 bases each). The CDR3 spans 15 residues. V was clipped by 6 bases and J by 3 bases, with 14 bases between them. Germline CDR1 and CDR2: SGHAT and FQNNGV. The CDR3 loop reads CASRGVWGDTGELFF. The CDR3 coding sequence is TGTGCCAGCAGGGGAGTTTGGGGCGACACCGGGGAGCTGTTTTTT.

The genes are TRBV9 and TRBJ2-3, with 8 bases lining up with TRBD1. Per the germline V gene, CDR1 is SGDLS and CDR2 is YYNGEE. The CDR3 is made up of 17 amino acids. Germline trimming cut 0 bases from V and 1 base from J; bases unmatched to any gene: 7. In nucleotides, the CDR3 is TGTGCCAGCAGCGTAGCTGAGACAGGGGTAGGCACAGATACGCAGTATTTT. Protein: CASSVAETGVGTDTQYF.

The chain uses TRBV28 and TRBJ1-1, with D possibly TRBD1 on 6 matching bases. The CDR3 loop spans 15 amino acids. From germline, CDR1 is MDHEN and CDR2 SYDVKM. V was cut by 2 bases and J by 4 bases, with 14 bases left in between. DNA of the CDR3: TGTGCCAGCAGTTTAGGACAGCGATTGAGCACTGAAGCTTTCTTT. This encodes CASSLGQRLSTEAFF.

The CDR3 spells CASSLSQGQGFTDTQYF. For the CDR3, the DNA is TGTGCCAGCAGTCTCAGCCAGGGACAGGGGTTCACAGATACGCAGTATTTT. This sequence joins TRBV28 and TRBJ2-3; TRBD1 matches at 10 bases. The CDR3 has 17 residues. Germline V gene lookup returns CDR1 MDHEN and CDR2 SYDVKM. With V trimmed by 5 bases and J by 2 bases, 10 bases remained unmatched.

This clone was detected only once. Within the sample, other DNA sequences also encode this same CDR3. This rearrangement joins TRBV9 to TRBJ2-3; no clear D. CDR1 and CDR2 (germline): SGDLS, YYNGEE. This CDR3 is 13 amino acids long. The V end lost 0 bases, the J end lost 4 bases, and 6 bases lay between the germline ends. CDR3 bases: TGTGCCAGCAGCGTAGAACGTGCAGATACGCAGTATTTT. It is translated as CASSVERADTQYF.

The chain has TRBV7-9 and TRBJ2-7, with TRBD1 matching over 9 bases. V lost 5 bases to trimming and J lost 4 bases; unmatched junction nucleotides: 6. The V gene's germline CDR1 is SEHNR and CDR2 FQNEAQ (reference sequence). CDR3 size: 14 residues. The CDR3 loop reads CASSEGTGRYEQYF. DNA for the CDR3: TGTGCCAGCAGCGAGGGGACAGGGAGGTACGAGCAGTACTTC.